The clone carrying this T cell receptor beta chain has only one observation. These data originate in a study of blood T cell repertoires in COVID-19. Seattle patients were enrolled while actively infected and followed longitudinally. The CDR3 sequence is 15 residues long. Trimming removed 6 bases from V and 0 bases from J, with 13 bases in between. Germline assignment: CDR1 SGHTA and CDR2 FQGNSA. Sequencing was performed with immunoSEQ multiplex PCR; in TCRdb, only in-frame clones are kept and a portion is missing. The sample consists of hundreds of thousands of clones, roughly 88% of them appearing once.

The chain carries TRBV7-2 and TRBJ2-3; possibly TRBD1 for D (5 bases). The specimen was peripheral blood. The clonotype comes from an elderly woman with COVID-19, enrolled during active disease. The CDR3 DNA follows: TGTGCCAGCAGGGACAACGGGCCTAGCACAGATACGCAGTATTTT. Its protein is CASRDNGPSTDTQYF. The whole variable domain, filled in from reference TRBV7-2 and TRBJ2-3, reads GAGVSQSPSNKVTEKGKDVELRCDPISGHTALYWYRQSLGQGLEFLIYFQGNSAPDKSGLPSDRFSAERTGGSVSTLTIQRTQQEDSAVYLCASRDNGPSTDTQYFGPGTRLTVL.